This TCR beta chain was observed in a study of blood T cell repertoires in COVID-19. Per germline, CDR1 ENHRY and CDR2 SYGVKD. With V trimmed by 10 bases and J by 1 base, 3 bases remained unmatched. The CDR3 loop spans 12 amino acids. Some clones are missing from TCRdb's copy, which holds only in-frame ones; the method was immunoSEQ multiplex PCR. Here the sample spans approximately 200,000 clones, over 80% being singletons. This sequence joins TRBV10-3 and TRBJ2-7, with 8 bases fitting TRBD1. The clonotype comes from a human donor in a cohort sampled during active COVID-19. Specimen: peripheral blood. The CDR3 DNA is TGTGCCACCGGGACAGGTTCCTACGAGCAGTACTTC. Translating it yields CATGTGSYEQYF.